One and the same sample provided the 2 T cell receptor beta chains below, sequenced in a study of blood T cell repertoires in COVID-19. Clones were read by immunoSEQ multiplex PCR, and TCRdb kept only the in-frame ones, dropping some. Of 75,000 to 95,000 clones in the sample, around nine tenths were seen once. Material for sequencing was peripheral blood. The receptors shown here come from a man in his fifties or sixties with active COVID-19.

The chain uses TRBV18 and TRBJ1-6; 7 nucleotides align to TRBD1. V trimming: 1 base; J trimming: 6 bases; junction bases outside the gene matches: 3. Germline V gene data show CDR1 as KGHSH and CDR2 as LQKENI. The CDR3 totals 15 residues. CDR3 nucleotides: TGTGCCAGCTCACCACGGACAGGCAGTAATTCACCCCTCCACTTT. It is translated as CASSPRTGSNSPLHF.

The chain combines TRBV6-6 with TRBJ1-6, with TRBD1 matching 8 bases. Germline CDR1 reads MNHNY; CDR2 reads SVGAGI (reference sequence). This CDR3 region has 15 residues. Germline trimming cut 5 bases from V and 7 bases from J; bases unmatched to any gene: 7. The CDR3 DNA sequence: TGTGCCAGCAGTCCCCCCCGGGACAGGAATTCACCCCTCCACTTT. The encoded protein is CASSPPRDRNSPLHF.